The sequence of this T cell receptor beta chain was determined in a study of blood T cell repertoires in COVID-19. Germline V CDR1 and CDR2: SEHNR, FQNEAQ (reference sequence). The CDR3 length is 15 residues. V was shortened by 0 bases and J by 8 bases, with 16 bases between the two germline ends. The repertoire was sequenced with immunoSEQ multiplex PCR; TCRdb's copy has only in-frame clones and lacks some. The sample has 130,000 to 150,000 clones, 79% seen once. This sequence originates from a woman in her 70s with COVID-19, enrolled during active disease. The J gene is TRBJ1-2, the V gene TRBV7-9; D is undetermined. Sequenced: peripheral blood. The CDR3 loop is CASSLAEGGSRGYTF. CDR3 bases: TGTGCCAGCAGCTTAGCCGAAGGAGGGTCGCGGGGCTACACCTTC.